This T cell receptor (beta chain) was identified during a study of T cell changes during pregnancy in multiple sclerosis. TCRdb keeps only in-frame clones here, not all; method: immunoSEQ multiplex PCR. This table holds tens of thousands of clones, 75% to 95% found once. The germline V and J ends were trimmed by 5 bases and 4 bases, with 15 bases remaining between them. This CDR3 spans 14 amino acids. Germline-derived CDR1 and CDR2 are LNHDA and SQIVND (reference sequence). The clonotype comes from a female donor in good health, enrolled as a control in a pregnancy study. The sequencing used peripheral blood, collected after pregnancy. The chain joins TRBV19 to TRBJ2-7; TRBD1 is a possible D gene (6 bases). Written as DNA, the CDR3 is TGTGCCAGTAGTCCTAGGACAGCGCGGTACGAGCAGTACTTC. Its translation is CASSPRTARYEQYF.